This TCR beta chain was retrieved from a study of blood T cell repertoires in COVID-19. Study in general: Sites across the United States, Italy and Spain contributed samples from acute and convalescent COVID-19. Sample material is recorded as cDNA or gDNA derived from T cells, B-cell-depleted T cells, or PBMCs.

A single count supports this clone. Looked up from germline, CDR1 is MDHEN and CDR2 is SYDVKM. The CDR3 has 15 amino acids. Trimming took off 3 bases at V and 2 bases at J, with 13 bases between the two ends. Under the authors' procedure: Reference gene primers were amplified, and this amplification served to estimate nucleated cell counts. Generated by immunoSEQ multiplex PCR, the TCRdb table keeps only in-frame clones and is missing some. V and J calls and clone size are as listed in that table; D and trimming were resolved from the DNA. The table records roughly 120,000 clones, around 70% of them present only once. Seattle enrolled patients during active infection and tracked them longitudinally.

The source of this sequence is an elderly man with COVID-19, enrolled during active disease. Sequenced sample: peripheral blood. The V gene is TRBV28, the J gene TRBJ1-1, with D hard to call. The CDR3 sequence is CASSFPRRANTEAFF. The CDR3 coding sequence is TGTGCCAGCAGTTTCCCCCGGAGGGCTAACACTGAAGCTTTCTTT.